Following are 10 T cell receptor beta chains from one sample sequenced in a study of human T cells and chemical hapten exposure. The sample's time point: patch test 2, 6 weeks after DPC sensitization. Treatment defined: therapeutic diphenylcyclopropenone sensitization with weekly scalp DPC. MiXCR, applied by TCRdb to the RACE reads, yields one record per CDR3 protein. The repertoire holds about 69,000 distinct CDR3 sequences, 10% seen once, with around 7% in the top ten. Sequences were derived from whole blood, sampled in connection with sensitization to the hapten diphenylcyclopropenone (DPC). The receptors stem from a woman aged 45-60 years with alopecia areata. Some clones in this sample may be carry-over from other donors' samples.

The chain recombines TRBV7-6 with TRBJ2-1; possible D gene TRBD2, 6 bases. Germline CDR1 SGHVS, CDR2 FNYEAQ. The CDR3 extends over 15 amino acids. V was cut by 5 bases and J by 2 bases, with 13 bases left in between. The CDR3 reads CASSRGTITYNEQFF. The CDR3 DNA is TGTGCCAGCAGCCGCGGGACCATAACCTACAATGAGCAGTTCTTC.

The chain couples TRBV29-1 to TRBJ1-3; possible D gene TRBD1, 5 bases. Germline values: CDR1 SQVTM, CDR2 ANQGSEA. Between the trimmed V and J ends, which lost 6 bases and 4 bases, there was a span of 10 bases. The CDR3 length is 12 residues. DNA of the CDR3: TGCAGCGTGGGGACCGACGGAAACACCATATATTTT. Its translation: CSVGTDGNTIYF.

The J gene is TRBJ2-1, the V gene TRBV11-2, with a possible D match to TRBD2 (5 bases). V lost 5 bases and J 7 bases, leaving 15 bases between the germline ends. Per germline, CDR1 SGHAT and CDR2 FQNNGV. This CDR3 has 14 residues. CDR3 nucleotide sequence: TGTGCCAGCAGCAGACTAACTCTTCGGAATGAGCAGTTCTTC. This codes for CASSRLTLRNEQFF.

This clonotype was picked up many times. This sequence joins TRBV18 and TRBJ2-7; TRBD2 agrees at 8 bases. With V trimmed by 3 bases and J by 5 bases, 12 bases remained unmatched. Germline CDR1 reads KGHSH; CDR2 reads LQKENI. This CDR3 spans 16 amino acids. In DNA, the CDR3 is TGTGCCAGCTCACCGGTTTCGGGGACTAGTCCTCACGAGCAGTACTTC. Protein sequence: CASSPVSGTSPHEQYF.

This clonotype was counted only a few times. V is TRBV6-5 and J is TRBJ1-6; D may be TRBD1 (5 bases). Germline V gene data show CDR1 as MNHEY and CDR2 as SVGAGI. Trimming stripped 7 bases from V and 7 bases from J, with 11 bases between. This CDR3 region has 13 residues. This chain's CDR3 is CASNRGANSPLHF. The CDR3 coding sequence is TGTGCCAGCAATCGGGGCGCAAATTCACCCCTCCACTTT.

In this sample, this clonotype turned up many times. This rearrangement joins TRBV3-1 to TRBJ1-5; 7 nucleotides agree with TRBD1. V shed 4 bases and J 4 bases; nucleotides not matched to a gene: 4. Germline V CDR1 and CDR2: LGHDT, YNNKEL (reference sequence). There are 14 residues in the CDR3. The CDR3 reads CASSLGQENQPQHF. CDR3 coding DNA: TGTGCCAGCAGCCTCGGACAGGAAAATCAGCCCCAGCATTTT.

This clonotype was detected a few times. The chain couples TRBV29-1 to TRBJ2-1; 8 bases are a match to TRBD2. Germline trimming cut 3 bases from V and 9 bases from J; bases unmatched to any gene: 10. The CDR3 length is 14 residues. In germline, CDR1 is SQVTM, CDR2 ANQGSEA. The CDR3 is CSVDWAGGIPEQFF. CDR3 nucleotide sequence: TGCAGCGTTGACTGGGCGGGAGGTATTCCTGAGCAGTTCTTC.

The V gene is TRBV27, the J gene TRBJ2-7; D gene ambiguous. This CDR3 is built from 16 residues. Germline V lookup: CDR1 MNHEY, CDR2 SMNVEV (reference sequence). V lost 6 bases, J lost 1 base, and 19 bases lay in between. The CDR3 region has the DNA TGTGCCAGCAGCCCTATTAGGGCTGACCATTCCTACGAGCAGTACTTC. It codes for CASSPIRADHSYEQYF.

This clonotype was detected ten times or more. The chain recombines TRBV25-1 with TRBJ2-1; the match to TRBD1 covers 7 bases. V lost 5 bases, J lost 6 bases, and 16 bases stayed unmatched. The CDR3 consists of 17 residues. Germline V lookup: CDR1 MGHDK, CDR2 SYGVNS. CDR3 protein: CASSPHWPDRKINEQFF. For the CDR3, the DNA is TGTGCCAGCAGTCCCCATTGGCCGGACAGGAAAATCAATGAGCAGTTCTTC.

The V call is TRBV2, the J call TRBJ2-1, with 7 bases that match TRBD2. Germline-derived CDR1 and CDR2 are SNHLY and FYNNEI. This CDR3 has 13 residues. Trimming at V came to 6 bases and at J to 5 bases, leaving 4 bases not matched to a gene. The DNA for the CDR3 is TGTGCCAGCAGAACTAGCGCCCACAATGAGCAGTTCTTC. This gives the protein CASRTSAHNEQFF.